The 2 T cell receptor beta chains reported below all come from one sample, sequenced in a study of blood T cell repertoires in COVID-19. Produced via immunoSEQ multiplex PCR; TCRdb's table is partial and in-frame only. The repertoire includes 130,000 to 150,000 clones, 80% of them detected once, and 13% sits in the top ten. Sequenced sample: peripheral blood. These receptors were taken from a man aged 55 to 70 with active or convalescent COVID-19.

The chain uses TRBV6-5 and TRBJ1-2; 9 bases are a match to TRBD1. The CDR3 runs to 13 residues. Germline trimming cut 8 bases from V and 4 bases from J; bases unmatched to any gene: 5. Germline CDR1 MNHEY, CDR2 SVGAGI. DNA of the CDR3: TGTGCCAGCGGACAGGGGAGAGGCTATGGCTACACCTTC. Its translation: CASGQGRGYGYTF.

The V gene is TRBV3-1 (or the pseudogene TRBV3-2), the J gene TRBJ1-1; TRBD1 agrees at 8 bases. This CDR3 contains 16 residues. The junction had 8 bases not matched to a gene; V was cut back by 4 bases and J by 1 base. Per the germline V gene, CDR1 is LGHDT and CDR2 is YNNKEL (reference sequence). For the CDR3, the DNA is TGTGCCAGCAGCCCCCGGACAGGGAGGCGGAACACTGAAGCTTTCTTT. This encodes CASSPRTGRRNTEAFF.